A selection of T cell receptor beta chains follows, all from one sample in a study of cytomegalovirus exposure and HLA in healthy donors. Repertoires were generated with immunoSEQ multiplex PCR, while TCRdb's copy carries only in-frame clones and drops some. The table records around 70,000 clones, under 80% of them present only once. The sample taken for sequencing was PBMCs. These receptor sequences come from a man aged 60 to 75 in good health and CMV-seropositive. The CDR3 runs from the conserved cysteine through the conserved F or W. The D gene is left open where the match is weak. A row's size may be missing; if present it is once, few, many or a size class.

>TRBJ2-1|15|TRBD2|-|TRBV4-2
TGTGCCAGCAGCCAAGAGCCTAGCGGTTACAATGAGCAGTTCTTC
CASSQEPSGYNEQFF
>TRBJ2-3|15|-|-|TRBV7-3
TGTGCCAGCAGCTTGGCTGGGGGGAGGCCAGATACGCAGTATTTT
CASSLAGGRPDTQYF
>TRBJ2-3|13|-|-|TRBV7-9
TGTGCCAGCAGCTCAGGGGTGGCAGATACGCAGTATTTT
CASSSGVADTQYF
>TRBJ2-7|14|TRBD1|-|TRBV5-4
TGTGCCAGCAGCTTAGGACAGGGGCACTACGAGCAGTACTTC
CASSLGQGHYEQYF
>TRBJ2-1|14|-|few|TRBV19
TGTGCCAGTAGTAAAGCGGGCTCCTACAATGAGCAGTTCTTC
CASSKAGSYNEQFF
>TRBJ2-7|14|-|-|TRBV10-1
TGCGCCAGCAGCTCTGGAGGGTCCAACTACGAGCAGTACTTC
CASSSGGSNYEQYF
>TRBJ1-2|13|-|-|TRBV30
TGTGCCTGGAGCAGGGAAACGGTTACGGGCTACACCTTC
CAWSRETVTGYTF
>TRBJ2-1|15|-|-|TRBV27
TGTGCCAGTCGGCCTCGGGTCATTGGTTACAATGAGCAGTTCTTC
CASRPRVIGYNEQFF
>TRBJ1-1|15|-|-|TRBV6-5
TGTGCCAGCAGTTACTCATGGGGAGTTAGCACTGAAGCTTTCTTT
CASSYSWGVSTEAFF
>TRBJ2-1|12|-|once|TRBV19
TGTGCCAGTAGTATAGATCACAGGAGGCAGTTCTTC
CASSIDHRRQFF
>TRBJ2-1|14|-|-|TRBV10-2
TGCGCCAGCAGTGAGTCGGCAATATACAATGAGCAGTTCTTC
CASSESAIYNEQFF
>TRBJ2-5|14|-|-|TRBV5-8
TGTGCCAGCAGCTTGGGGAGGGTCCAAGAGACCCAGTACTTC
CASSLGRVQETQYF
>TRBJ1-3|15|-|-|TRBV7-8
TGTGCCAGCAGCTTAGCGGTAACTGTCGGAAACACCATATATTTT
CASSLAVTVGNTIYF
>TRBJ1-2|15|-|-|TRBV9
TGTGCCAGCAGCGTAGTAGACAACGTGAACTATGGCTACACCTTC
CASSVVDNVNYGYTF
>TRBJ1-6|15|TRBD1|few|TRBV13
TGTGCCAGCAGCTCCGGACAGGGTTACAATTCACCCCTCCACTTT
CASSSGQGYNSPLHF
>TRBJ2-2|18|-|few|TRBV6-1
TGTGCCAGCAGTGAAGAGGGGGTAGCAACGTATGGGTCCGGGGAGCTGTTTTTT
CASSEEGVATYGSGELFF
>TRBJ2-5|12|-|-|TRBV19
TGTGCCAGTAGCGGGGAAATGGAGACCCAGTACTTC
CASSGEMETQYF
>TRBJ2-1|14|TRBD2|few|TRBV27
TGTGCCAGCAGCTCGGGAGCGGGGGGTAATGAGCAGTTCTTC
CASSSGAGGNEQFF
>TRBJ1-5|15|TRBD1|-|TRBV18
TGTGCCAGCTCACCGGACAGGGTGGACGATCAGCCCCAGCATTTT
CASSPDRVDDQPQHF
>TRBJ2-5|14|TRBD1|-|TRBV6-6
TGTGCCAGCAGTTACTCGACAGGGAAAGAGACCCAGTACTTC
CASSYSTGKETQYF
>TRBJ2-5|15|TRBD1|-|TRBV5-4
TGTGCCAGCAGCTTACGGACAGGGCAGGGAGAGATCCAGTACTTC
CASSLRTGQGEIQYF
>TRBJ1-1|15|TRBD1|-|TRBV7-9
TGTGCCAGCAGCTTAGTACAGGGGGCCCAAACCGAAGCTTTCTTT
CASSLVQGAQTEAFF
>TRBJ2-5|15|TRBD2|-|TRBV11-2
TGTGCCAGCAGCCAGCGGACTAGCGGGATCGAGACCCAGTACTTC
CASSQRTSGIETQYF
>TRBJ1-5|15|-|-|TRBV10-3
TGTGCCATCAGTGAGTCGGCAGTGAGGGGGCAGCCCCAGCATTTT
CAISESAVRGQPQHF
>TRBJ2-5|17|TRBD2|-|TRBV5-1
TGCGCCAGCAGCTTGGCCCAAGGGCTAGCGGGTCAAGAGACCCAGTACTTC
CASSLAQGLAGQETQYF
>TRBJ2-1|14|-|-|TRBV4-1
TGCGCCAGTAGTCTAGCGAGCTCCTACAATGAGCAGTTCTTC
CASSLASSYNEQFF
>TRBJ2-1|15|TRBD2|-|TRBV7-9
TGTGCCAGCAGCCTAGCGGGGCCCTCCTACAATGAGCAGTTCTTC
CASSLAGPSYNEQFF
>TRBJ1-3|17|TRBD1|-|TRBV27
TGTGCCAGCAGTCCCCGACCGGACGACAGGGTAACAAACACCATATATTTT
CASSPRPDDRVTNTIYF
>TRBJ2-7|16|TRBD2|few|TRBV28
TGTGCCAGCAGTTTATTTCTAGCGGGAAACTCCTACGAGCAGTACTTC
CASSLFLAGNSYEQYF
>TRBJ2-5|11|-|-|TRBV30
TGTGCCTGGAGTCCCATGGAGACCCAGTACTTC
CAWSPMETQYF
>TRBJ1-1|14|TRBD1|-|TRBV6-1
TGTGCCAGCAGTGAAGTAGGGGGCGTCACTGAAGCTTTCTTT
CASSEVGGVTEAFF
>TRBJ1-1|13|-|few|TRBV5-4
TGTGCCAGCAGCTTACGGGGGGACACTGAAGCTTTCTTT
CASSLRGDTEAFF
>TRBJ1-2|14|-|-|TRBV6-5
TGTGCCAGCAGTCTAGCCTCAGCCAACTATGGCTACACCTTC
CASSLASANYGYTF
>TRBJ2-3|15|TRBD2|-|TRBV19
TGTGCCAGTAGCCCGTTCTTAGCGGGGCGGAATACGCAGTATTTT
CASSPFLAGRNTQYF
>TRBJ2-7|16|-|-|TRBV9
TGTGCCAGCAGCGTAGGTTCTTCCGGGGGTCTCTACGAGCAGTACTTC
CASSVGSSGGLYEQYF
>TRBJ1-5|14|-|-|TRBV2
TGTGCCAGCAGTGAAGCGAGAGGCAATCAGCCCCAGCATTTT
CASSEARGNQPQHF
>TRBJ2-7|14|-|few|TRBV14
TGTGCCAGCAGCCAAGATCTGTACTCCTACGAGCAGTACTTC
CASSQDLYSYEQYF
>TRBJ2-7|13|-|-|TRBV15
TGTGCCACCAGCAGTGCAGGGTACTCGGAGCAGTACTTC
CATSSAGYSEQYF
>TRBJ2-7|19|TRBD1|-|TRBV7-2
TGTGCCAGCAGCTCCGGCCCCCGGGACAGGGGGAATTTGTACTACGAGCAGTACTTC
CASSSGPRDRGNLYYEQYF
>TRBJ2-7|15|-|-|TRBV19
TGTGCCAGTACCATCAGTGGCCAGGGCTGGAACGAGCAGTACTTC
CASTISGQGWNEQYF
>TRBJ1-5|16|-|-|TRBV15
TGTGCCACCAGCAGAAGGGCCAGGGTGCCCAATCAGCCCCAGCATTTT
CATSRRARVPNQPQHF